These 23 T cell receptor beta chains originate from one sample sequenced in a study of T-cell memory formation after mild COVID-19. TCRdb reprocessed the 5' RACE reads via MiXCR and lists one record per CDR3 protein. Of 340,000 or so distinct CDR3 sequences listed, over 10% are singletons. Sequencing input: PBMCs or a T cell subset sorted from them (not recorded which). Receptor source: a man younger than 35 who had mild COVID-19 (a few samples of this study predate the infection). Cell type and time point are not known.

The genes are TRBV5-1 and TRBJ1-1; D perhaps matches TRBD1 (6 bases). V dropped 4 bases and J dropped 5 bases, with 12 bases sitting between them. The germline V gene encodes CDR1 SGHRS and CDR2 YFSETQ. The CDR3 sequence is 13 residues long. The DNA for the CDR3 is TGCGCCAGCAGCACTGTACAGGGAACTGAAGCTTTCTTT. This encodes CASSTVQGTEAFF. Full variable domain (missing parts from reference TRBV5-1 and TRBJ1-1): KAGVTQTPRYLIKTRGQQVTLSCSPISGHRSVSWYQQTPGQGLQFLFEYFSETQRNKGNFPGRFSGRQFSNSRSEMNVSTLELGDSALYLCASSTVQGTEAFFGQGTRLTVV.

In its sample, this clonotype was seen a few times. The chain couples TRBV2 to TRBJ2-5, with TRBD2 matching 7 bases. The V gene end was trimmed by 4 bases and the J gene end by 5 bases; junction bases not matched to a gene: 7. Germline V gives CDR1 SNHLY, CDR2 FYNNEI. CDR3 size: 14 residues. The CDR3 nucleotides read TGTGCCAGCAGTGTGACGGCGGGGGAGGAGACCCAGTACTTC. This sequence encodes CASSVTAGEETQYF.

This clonotype was recorded at least ten times. This chain uses TRBV5-1 with TRBJ1-1, with 8 positions matching TRBD1. Germline V gene lookup returns CDR1 SGHRS and CDR2 YFSETQ. Unmatched junction bases numbered 10, after V lost 4 bases and J lost 5 bases. The CDR3 runs to 15 residues. The CDR3 region is CASSGPSQGGTEAFF. CDR3 DNA sequence: TGCGCCAGCAGCGGCCCTTCACAGGGGGGGACTGAAGCTTTCTTT.

This clonotype was detected a few times. The gene calls are TRBV5-6 and TRBJ1-2, with 7 bases that match TRBD1. Germline values: CDR1 SGHDT, CDR2 YYEEEE. V was clipped by 3 bases and J by 6 bases; unmatched bases: 5. The CDR3 has 13 residues. The CDR3 DNA follows: TGTGCCAGCAGCTCCCGACAGGGAGATGGCTACACCTTC. Translation gives CASSSRQGDGYTF.

In its sample, this clonotype was seen a few times. The chain couples TRBV4-1 to TRBJ2-5; D gene unclear. Germline V CDR1 and CDR2: MGHRA, YSYEKL. V lost 5 bases and J 2 bases, leaving 18 bases between the germline ends. The CDR3 is 16 amino acids. The CDR3 nucleotides are TGCGCCAGCAGCTTCGAACCGACCGACGCACAAGAGACCCAGTACTTC. Translated: CASSFEPTDAQETQYF.

Many counts were recorded for this clonotype. The rearrangement joins TRBV3-1 to TRBJ1-1; D is unresolved. This CDR3 spans 15 amino acids. V lost 1 base and J lost 2, with 11 bases in between. Germline CDR1 reads LGHDT; CDR2 reads YNNKEL (reference sequence). The CDR3 here is CASSQVSRVNTEAFF. CDR3 coding DNA: TGTGCCAGCAGCCAAGTTTCCAGAGTCAACACTGAAGCTTTCTTT.

The DNA of the CDR3 is TGTGCCAGCTCAAAGGACAGGGAGGGTTACGAGCAGTACGTC. Translated, it gives CASSKDREGYEQYV. V is TRBV18 and J is TRBJ2-7; maybe TRBD1 (8 bases). This CDR3 contains 14 residues. V was pared by 5 bases and J by 4 bases, with 15 bases between. Germline assignment: CDR1 KGHSH and CDR2 LQKENI.

This clonotype showed up many times. This chain connects TRBV13 to TRBJ2-5; 14 bases agree with TRBD2. Germline CDR1 is PRHDT and CDR2 is FYEKMQ (reference sequence). V dropped 5 bases and J dropped 4; count of bases not matched to a gene: 6. The CDR3 consists of 16 residues. The CDR3 is CASSLAGTSGGETQYF. The CDR3 DNA is TGTGCCAGCAGCCTCGCCGGGACTAGCGGGGGAGAGACCCAGTACTTC.

The chain combines TRBV20-1 with TRBJ2-7; D perhaps matches TRBD1 (6 bases). Germline CDR1 DFQATT, CDR2 SNEGSKA (reference sequence). The CDR3 runs to 11 residues. Trimming removed 6 bases at V and 7 bases at J, with 13 bases between. The CDR3 DNA sequence: TGCAGTGCAGAACAGGGTCGGGAGCAGTACTTC. Translated: CSAEQGREQYF.

Concerning this clonotype: A read error may explain this, as a much larger clone is one base away. The rearrangement joins TRBV7-7 to TRBJ2-1; no clear D gene. The CDR3 has 13 amino acids. Germline V lookup: CDR1 SSHAT, CDR2 FNYEAQ (reference sequence). CDR3 nucleotide sequence: TGTGCCAGCAGATTAGGCGATCCGAATGAGCAGTTCTTC. Translating gives CASRLGDPNEQFF.

At least ten counts were recorded for this clonotype. The chain carries TRBV28 and TRBJ1-1; the match to TRBD1 covers 9 bases. V trimming: 5 bases; J trimming: 3 bases; junction bases outside the gene matches: 4. This CDR3 has 14 amino acids. Germline CDR1 and CDR2: MDHEN and SYDVKM. As DNA, the CDR3 is TGTGCCAGCAGTCCGGGACAGGGAGACACTGAAGCTTTCTTT. It codes for CASSPGQGDTEAFF.

This clonotype appeared a few times. The chain recombines TRBV10-3 with TRBJ2-3; no clear D gene. The CDR3 has 14 residues. Looked up from germline, CDR1 is ENHRY and CDR2 is SYGVKD. Trimming shortened V by 4 bases and J by 3 bases, and 11 bases separated the two germline ends. CDR3 protein: CAISGQVTTDTQYF. CDR3 in DNA: TGTGCCATCAGTGGACAAGTGACTACAGATACGCAGTATTTT.

The V gene is TRBV25-1, the J gene TRBJ2-3; TRBD2 matches at 7 bases. With 3 bases clipped from V and 4 bases from J, the junction kept 4 bases outside the gene matches. The CDR3 has 14 amino acids. Germline-derived CDR1 and CDR2 are MGHDK and SYGVNS. In nucleotides, the CDR3 is TGTGCCAGCAGTGACCCGCGGGGGTCAGATACGCAGTATTTT. It specifies CASSDPRGSDTQYF.

This clonotype was counted many times. At one end the junction does not follow the germline gene, possibly because of a read error. The V call is TRBV5-1, the J call TRBJ2-3; tentatively, D is TRBD1 or TRBD2 (5 bases each). Germline assignment: CDR1 SGHRS and CDR2 YFSETQ. The CDR3 covers 15 residues. The CDR3 DNA follows: TGTGCTAGCAGCTTAACCGGGGCCAGCACAGATACGCAGTATTTT. Translation: CASSLTGASTDTQYF.

This clonotype was detected a few times. The chain joins TRBV7-9 to TRBJ1-1; no clear D gene. The CDR3 spans 15 residues. V was cut by 3 bases and J by 1 base, with 12 bases left in between. Germline CDR1 and CDR2: SEHNR and FQNEAQ (reference sequence). CDR3 in DNA: TGTGCCAGCAGCTTTGCCGGGAGTAAGAACACTGAAGCTTTCTTT. This encodes CASSFAGSKNTEAFF.

This clonotype appeared many times. The genes are TRBV10-2 and TRBJ2-2, with D possibly being TRBD2 (5 bases). Trimming removed 3 bases at V and 7 bases at J, with 9 bases between. The CDR3 runs to 13 residues. Germline CDR1 WSHSY, CDR2 SAAADI. The CDR3 protein is CASSDAAGGELFF. CDR3 DNA sequence: TGCGCCAGCAGTGACGCGGCGGGCGGGGAGCTGTTTTTT.

V usage is TRBV4-3 and J usage is TRBJ2-7, with D perhaps being TRBD1 or TRBD2 (7 bases each). Per germline, CDR1 LGHNA and CDR2 YSLEER. This CDR3 region has 19 residues. Deletions cut 4 bases from V and 2 bases from J, with 27 bases between. The CDR3 DNA is TGCGCCAGCAGCCTCAACCGCCGGGGAGCGGGACAGCGAGCCTACGAGCAGTACTTC. Translating gives CASSLNRRGAGQRAYEQYF.

This clonotype came up a few times. The J gene is TRBJ2-2, the V gene TRBV4-1; D is possibly TRBD2 (6 bases). Looked up from germline, CDR1 is MGHRA and CDR2 is YSYEKL. The CDR3 consists of 14 residues. V shed 6 bases and J shed 3 bases, with 11 bases lying between them. CDR3 in DNA: TGCGCCAGCAGTCACGGGGAGGACACCGGGGAGCTGTTTTTT. This codes for CASSHGEDTGELFF.

This clonotype was counted only a few times. The chain couples TRBV7-2 to TRBJ1-3; D remains unclear. Trimming cost V 5 bases and J 4 bases, with 9 bases left between them. The CDR3 runs to 13 residues. Germline V CDR1 and CDR2: SGHTA, FQGNSA. CDR3 DNA: TGTGCCAGCAGCCAATCTCTCGGAAACACCATATATTTT. This translates into CASSQSLGNTIYF.

This clonotype was observed at least ten times. The rearrangement uses TRBV7-3 and TRBJ1-1, with D tentatively TRBD1 (5 bases). This CDR3 region has 13 residues. The germline V gene encodes CDR1 SGHTA and CDR2 FQGTGA. With 5 bases removed from V and 2 bases from J, the gap between germline ends came to 9 bases. The CDR3, as DNA: TGTGCCAGCAGCCCTGGGGACAACACTGAAGCTTTCTTT. Translated, it gives CASSPGDNTEAFF.

A few counts support this clonotype. The V call is TRBV20-1, the J call TRBJ1-4, with D unclear. Germline assignment: CDR1 DFQATT and CDR2 SNEGSKA (reference sequence). V was trimmed by 3 bases and J by 9 bases, leaving 8 bases between them. The CDR3 has 11 residues. This CDR3 reads CSASNKKKLFF. For the CDR3, the DNA is TGCAGTGCTAGTAATAAGAAAAAACTGTTTTTT.

This clonotype turned up a few times. CDR3 amino acids: CSALRYNEQFF. The DNA for the CDR3 is TGCAGTGCTTTGCGGTACAATGAGCAGTTCTTC. V is TRBV20-1 and J is TRBJ2-1; no clear D gene. Trimming removed 5 bases from V and 4 bases from J, with 6 bases in between. The CDR3 is 11 residues long. The V gene's germline CDR1 is DFQATT and CDR2 SNEGSKA (reference sequence).

The rearrangement links TRBV5-1 to TRBJ2-7, with D possibly matching TRBD2 (7 bases). CDR3 length equals 15 residues. Germline CDR1 SGHRS, CDR2 YFSETQ. V lost 0 bases and J 5 bases, leaving 15 bases between the germline ends. The CDR3 nucleotides read TGCGCCAGCAGCTTGGGACCGGGGGGCTCTAACGAGCAGTACTTC. Amino acid sequence: CASSLGPGGSNEQYF.